This TCR beta chain was found in a study of vaccination effects on CD4 cells after COVID-19 (dated by TCRdb to between 2021 and 2024). For the wider study: In the ViraFEST assay, PBMC were stimulated with viral peptide pools, and antigen-specific CD4+ T cell clonotypes were then identified by expansion using TCR sequencing. Participants received two doses of either the BNT162b2 or the mRNA-1273 mRNA SARS-CoV-2 vaccine. Pre-vaccine samples were collected from a couple of convalescent patients 16 days and one week before the first dose, corresponding to 142 and 148 days after COVID-19 diagnosis. A few million PBMC per well were cultured with 10 ug/ml peptides in IMDM containing roughly 5% human AB serum, approximately 10 IU/ml IL-2 and gentamicin. SARS-CoV-2 spike-specific CD4+ TCR repertoires from before and after mRNA vaccination were compared in COVID-19 convalescent patients and in infection-naive vaccine recipients. A total of more than 8 COVID-19 convalescent patients and a handful of SARS-CoV-2-naive healthy vaccine recipients were included in the full study. Cultures from other donors in the study were sequenced with the Oncomine TCR Beta short-read assay on an Illumina iSeq 100. Points the paper makes about the study in general: The study was limited by a small number of convalescent patients and lacked early post-infection timepoints. Among convalescent patients, the spike-reactive repertoire after vaccination was made up mainly of new vaccine-induced clones that were largely distinct from the clones induced by infection. Marked clonal contraction was observed in both infection-induced and vaccine-induced clones at late post-vaccination timepoints, consistent with waning T cell responses.

This clone has more than one count but fewer than ten. Its antigen target is currently unknown. Base qualities are not recorded, but no much larger clone differs from it by a single base. The germline V gene provides CDR1 ENHRY and CDR2 SYGVKD. The CDR3 runs 19 residues from the cysteine to the phenylalanine. Left in the record is the CDR3 DNA by itself, 57 bases read in frame from the first base. The V end gives up 0 bases and the J end 0 bases, leaving 5 bases in the junction not matched to a gene. After around 11 days of culture, CD4+ T cells were isolated with the EasySep CD4+ T cell isolation kit. PCR-confirmed SARS-CoV-2 infection had occurred in convalescent patients between March and December 2020, before the Alpha, Beta and Delta variants emerged in the United States. Half of the culture medium was replaced with fresh IL-2-containing medium on days 3 and 7. Unless noted otherwise, every peptide stimulation condition was cultured in triplicate wells. PBMC were separated from whole blood using Ficoll-Paque Plus gradient centrifugation and were then either cryopreserved at -140C or used fresh. Genomic DNA was extracted from cultured CD4+ T cells with the QIAamp micro DNA kit.

Library prep was done by the immunoSEQ multiplex PCR assay. TCR beta CDR3 sequencing was performed on DNA from the cultured, isolated CD4+ T cells. The source study handled its data this way. Non-productive TCR sequences were removed and reads were trimmed to the CDR3 region, keeping CDR3s of at least 7 amino acids. The MANAFEST web app was used to identify antigen-specific clonotypes by comparing expansion in peptide wells with expansion in reference cultures. To count as positive, a clone had to show expansion at FDR<0.05 compared with the reference and with all other wells, an odds ratio above 5, and a frequency above 0.1% in two replicate wells. Clonotypes significantly expanded in SARS-CoV-2 spike wells and in at least one common cold coronavirus spike condition were defined as cross-reactive. CDR3 similarity was assessed by Levenshtein distance with the stringdist R package, and unrooted trees were built with ape in R 3.6.1. What TCRdb holds here is the immuneACCESS table cut down to in-frame rearrangements. Part of the clones is not present; checked against another copy, under half of the missing clones reflect an unresolved V gene, and the others are unexplained. The D gene and trimming were derived from the DNA, and the V and J assignments and clone size from that table. This sample holds about 46,000 clones; approximately 74% were observed only once. Of the sample, approximately 8.6% is held by the ten largest clones.

This receptor was taken from a human donor who had a prior SARS-CoV-2 infection. Here the chain combines TRBV10-3 and TRBJ2-2; 12 central bases correspond to TRBD2. The sequencing here drew on CD4+ T cells from PBMCs cultured without peptide, taken before COVID-19 vaccination. The bases are TGTGCCATCAGTGAGTCCTGGACTAGCGGGAAATCGAACACCGGGGAGCTGTTTTTT. The encoded protein is CAISESWTSGKSNTGELFF.